Listed here are 30 T cell receptor beta chains from one sample, sequenced in a study of blood T cells in healthy people across ages. A second PCR of 7 to 11 cycles used a sample-barcoded 5' primer and a J-beta primer mix. TCRdb re-called the 5' RACE reads through MiXCR, storing one row per CDR3 protein. The sample holds about 1,000,000 distinct CDR3 sequences, more than 40% seen once. The specimen sequenced was blood. The source is a woman aged 55-69 years in good health.

V and J are TRBV20-1 and TRBJ2-2; D gene uncertain. V lost 1 base and J lost 7, with 22 bases in between. The length of the CDR3 is 17 residues. Looked up from germline, CDR1 is DFQATT and CDR2 is SNEGSKA (reference sequence). CDR3 in amino acids: CSARAPVLSRYSGELFF. Here the CDR3 DNA reads TGCAGTGCTAGAGCCCCTGTCCTAAGCCGATACAGCGGGGAGCTGTTTTTT.

There are a few counts of this clonotype. The chain combines TRBV3-1 with TRBJ2-7, with 7 bases that match TRBD2. Looked up from germline, CDR1 is LGHDT and CDR2 is YNNKEL (reference sequence). The CDR3 spans 14 residues. V trimming: 5 bases; J trimming: 0 bases; junction bases outside the gene matches: 4. CDR3 loop: CASSISSGSYEQYF. CDR3 DNA sequence: TGTGCCAGCAGCATATCTAGCGGCTCCTACGAGCAGTACTTC.

In its sample, this clonotype was seen once. The chain employs TRBV15 and TRBJ2-7, with TRBD1 as a possible D gene (5 bases). Germline loops: CDR1 LNHNV, CDR2 YYDKDF (reference sequence). This CDR3 contains 14 residues. The V end was cut by 0 bases, the J end by 3 bases, with 9 bases between. For the CDR3, the DNA is TGTGCCACCAGCAGAGACAGGACAATCTACGAGCAGTACTTC. Translated: CATSRDRTIYEQYF.

This clonotype was recorded a few times. V and J are TRBV11-2 and TRBJ2-1; 13 bases fit TRBD2. CDR1 SGHAT and CDR2 FQNNGV come from the germline V gene. V lost 1 base to trimming and J lost 8 bases; unmatched junction nucleotides: 11. The CDR3 is 18 amino acids. CDR3 region: CASSLGLAGGLGGDEQFF. The CDR3 coding sequence is TGTGCCAGCAGCTTAGGACTAGCGGGAGGATTAGGTGGGGATGAGCAGTTCTTC. The complete variable domain, with remaining parts taken from reference TRBV11-2 and TRBJ2-1, reads EAGVAQSPRYKIIEKRQSVAFWCNPISGHATLYWYQQILGQGPKLLIQFQNNGVVDDSQLPKDRFSAERLKGVDSTLKIQPAKLEDSAVYLCASSLGLAGGLGGDEQFFGPGTRLTVL.

This clonotype was seen more than once but under ten times. The CDR3 region has the DNA TGCAGTGCTAGAAAACCCGGGGACAAACATCCAGCCTATAATTCACCCCTCCACTTT. It encodes CSARKPGDKHPAYNSPLHF. The genes are TRBV20-1 and TRBJ1-6; D may be TRBD1 (6 bases). Looked up from germline, CDR1 is DFQATT and CDR2 is SNEGSKA (reference sequence). The CDR3 is made up of 19 amino acids. V was pared by 2 bases and J by 2 bases, with 22 bases between.

The J gene is TRBJ2-7, the V gene TRBV2; D may be TRBD1 or TRBD2 (6 bases each). Germline V gene data show CDR1 as SNHLY and CDR2 as FYNNEI. V was pared by 2 bases and J by 1 base, with 12 bases between. The CDR3 loop spans 15 amino acids. In DNA form, the CDR3 reads TGTGCCAGCAGTGAATGGGGGGCGTTATCCTACGAGCAGTACTTC. It codes for CASSEWGALSYEQYF.

The V call is TRBV9, the J call TRBJ2-1, with TRBD1 matching 9 bases. The CDR3 is made up of 14 amino acids. In germline, CDR1 is SGDLS, CDR2 YYNGEE. J was trimmed by 5 bases and V by 2 bases; bases with no gene match: 2. The CDR3 spells CASSVGQGNNEQFF. In nucleotides, the CDR3 is TGTGCCAGCAGCGTGGGACAGGGAAACAATGAGCAGTTCTTC.

A few counts support this clonotype. V gene TRBV10-3 combines with J gene TRBJ2-5; D is tentatively TRBD1 or TRBD2 (5 bases each). Germline V lookup: CDR1 ENHRY, CDR2 SYGVKD. V shed 3 bases and J shed 11 bases, with 19 bases lying between them. The CDR3 covers 14 residues. CDR3 in DNA: TGTGCCATCAGTGATAGGGGAGAGGGGTCTGAGCAGTACTTC. Its protein is CAISDRGEGSEQYF.

The chain employs TRBV7-8 and TRBJ2-3, with 9 bases fitting TRBD2. In germline, CDR1 is SGHVS, CDR2 FQNEAQ. After removal of 2 bases from V and 0 bases from J, the junction contained 6 bases not matched to a gene. This CDR3 has 17 residues. The CDR3 DNA is TGTGCCAGCAGCTTACGGAGCGGGAGGTCTAGCACAGATACGCAGTATTTT. Encoded protein: CASSLRSGRSSTDTQYF.

The chain links TRBV27 to TRBJ2-2; D unresolved. This CDR3 region has 13 residues. Germline CDR1 MNHEY, CDR2 SMNVEV (reference sequence). The V end was cut by 9 bases, the J end by 1 base, with 9 bases between. CDR3 sequence reads: CASQQRNTGELFF. CDR3 nucleotides: TGTGCCAGTCAACAGAGGAACACCGGGGAGCTGTTTTTT.

This clonotype has only a few counts. This sequence joins TRBV10-3 and TRBJ1-2; maybe TRBD1 (5 bases). The CDR3 totals 14 residues. V lost 1 base and J lost 4, with 10 bases in between. Germline loops: CDR1 ENHRY, CDR2 SYGVKD. In DNA form, the CDR3 reads TGTGCCATCAGTGAGTTGGACACGGCCTATGGCTACACCTTC. It codes for CAISELDTAYGYTF.

The chain combines TRBV19 with TRBJ1-5, with TRBD1 as a possible D gene (5 bases). CDR3 length: 16 residues. The V end lost 5 bases, the J end lost 2 bases, and 16 bases lay between the germline ends. Germline V gene sequence: CDR1 LNHDA, CDR2 SQIVND (reference sequence). The CDR3 loop reads CASSFRVGRGNQPQHF. CDR3 DNA: TGTGCCAGTAGTTTTCGGGTCGGCAGGGGCAATCAGCCCCAGCATTTT.

The chain links TRBV20-1 to TRBJ2-7; 7 bases match TRBD2. This CDR3 is built from 15 residues. CDR1 is DFQATT and CDR2 is SNEGSKA in the germline V gene (reference sequence). V lost 6 bases and J lost 0; bases outside the gene matches: 11. DNA of the CDR3: TGCAGTGCGATACCCCTAGCGGATAGCTCCTACGAGCAGTACTTC. As protein: CSAIPLADSSYEQYF.

This chain uses TRBV10-1 with TRBJ2-1; perhaps TRBD2 as D (5 bases). CDR1 WNHNN and CDR2 SYGVQD come from the germline V gene (reference sequence). Trimming pared 5 bases from V and 8 bases from J, leaving 16 bases between. This CDR3 contains 14 residues. The CDR3 sequence is CASSQRPFGDEQFF. The DNA for the CDR3 is TGCGCCAGCAGTCAGCGGCCCTTTGGGGATGAGCAGTTCTTC.

The chain has TRBV20-1 and TRBJ2-7; D is unclear. The CDR3 totals 14 residues. Germline values: CDR1 DFQATT, CDR2 SNEGSKA (reference sequence). V lost 5 bases to trimming and J lost 2 bases, with 16 bases between them. The CDR3 region is CSALVPSPPYEQYF. The CDR3, as DNA: TGCAGTGCTCTGGTCCCCTCGCCTCCCTACGAGCAGTACTTC.

This clonotype occurred many times. This chain's CDR3 is CASSLLDAAGGYTF. CDR3 sequence (DNA): TGTGCCAGCAGCTTACTTGACGCCGCGGGCGGCTACACCTTC. The genes are TRBV11-2 and TRBJ1-2; D is unclear. The CDR3 has 14 amino acids. In germline, CDR1 is SGHAT, CDR2 FQNNGV. Trimming cost V 2 bases and J 8 bases, with 15 bases left between them.

J is TRBJ2-2 and V is TRBV9, with 8 bases identical to TRBD1. The CDR3 extends over 14 amino acids. The V and J ends lost 3 bases and 6 bases, in that order; junction bases with no gene match: 4. Germline V CDR1 and CDR2: SGDLS, YYNGEE. DNA of the CDR3: TGTGCCAGCAGCGCAGGGGGCGCGGCCGGGGAGCTGTTTTTT. As protein: CASSAGGAAGELFF.

V is TRBV20-1 and J is TRBJ2-4; tentatively, D is TRBD2 (6 bases). Per germline, CDR1 DFQATT and CDR2 SNEGSKA (reference sequence). The CDR3 is 13 residues long. V was trimmed by 4 bases and J by 8 bases, leaving 15 bases between them. The DNA for the CDR3 is TGCAGTGCTAATCTGGGACTCCTGGACATTCAGTACTTC. Its translation: CSANLGLLDIQYF.

The chain links TRBV7-2 to TRBJ2-4; no definite D call. The end of the DNA aligns better with TRBJ2-7, so the J call may be wrong. The CDR3 length is 14 residues. CDR1 and CDR2 (germline): SGHTA, FQGNSA. CDR3 residues: CASSLDLVAHEQYF. Written as DNA, the CDR3 is TGTGCCAGCAGCTTAGACCTCGTAGCCCACGAGCAGTACTTC.

The chain has TRBV27 and TRBJ2-1; 10 nucleotides agree with TRBD2. The V and J ends lost 3 bases and 6 bases, in that order; junction bases with no gene match: 11. The germline V gene has CDR1 MNHEY and CDR2 SMNVEV (reference sequence). The CDR3 totals 17 residues. The CDR3 sequence: CASSLLLAGRHPNEQFF. CDR3 DNA sequence: TGTGCCAGCAGTTTGCTACTAGCGGGACGCCATCCCAATGAGCAGTTCTTC.

This chain uses TRBV20-1 with TRBJ2-5; unclear D gene. Trimming took 0 bases from V and 1 from J, leaving 12 bases between them. Per the germline V gene, CDR1 is DFQATT and CDR2 is SNEGSKA (reference sequence). The CDR3 sequence is 15 residues long. CDR3 coding DNA: TGCAGTGCTAGAGATCCCGCAGGCCTCCAAGAGACCCAGTACTTC. Its protein is CSARDPAGLQETQYF.

This clonotype was recorded a few times. The chain uses TRBV10-3 and TRBJ2-3, with TRBD1 matching over 8 bases. The CDR3 contains 14 residues. Germline values: CDR1 ENHRY, CDR2 SYGVKD. V was clipped by 7 bases and J by 1 base; unmatched bases: 4. CDR3 in DNA: TGTGCCATCAAGGGGACAGGCCGCACAGATACGCAGTATTTT. Translated, it gives CAIKGTGRTDTQYF.

This clonotype was observed a handful of times. This chain uses TRBV15 with TRBJ2-7, with 11 bases matching TRBD1. Trimming removed 0 bases from V and 4 bases from J; junction bases left unmatched: 2. CDR1 and CDR2 (germline): LNHNV, YYDKDF (reference sequence). This CDR3 contains 15 residues. The CDR3: CATSRDRDRGYEQYF. The CDR3 coding sequence is TGTGCCACCAGCAGAGATAGGGACAGGGGGTACGAGCAGTACTTC. Full variable domain (remainder filled in from reference TRBV15 and TRBJ2-7): DAMVIQNPRYQVTQFGKPVTLSCSQTLNHNVMYWYQQKSSQAPKLLFHYYDKDFNNEADTPDNFQSRRPNTSFCFLDIRSPGLGDTAMYLCATSRDRDRGYEQYFGPGTRLTVT.

This clonotype appeared a few times. V and J are TRBV4-1 and TRBJ2-7; TRBD2 might be the D (6 bases). Trimming left V 3 bases short and J 6 bases short, with 9 bases between. CDR1 and CDR2 from the germline V gene are MGHRA and YSYEKL. CDR3 size: 12 residues. The CDR3 DNA reads TGCGCCAGCAGCCAGACTAGTGCCGAGCAGTACTTC. Its protein product is CASSQTSAEQYF.

The chain carries TRBV11-2 and TRBJ1-5; D is undetermined. V gave up 5 bases and J gave up 0 bases, with 8 bases separating them. Germline CDR1 reads SGHAT; CDR2 reads FQNNGV. The CDR3 extends over 14 amino acids. CDR3 loop: CASSPEYSNQPQHF. As DNA, the CDR3 is TGTGCCAGCAGCCCTGAATATAGCAATCAGCCCCAGCATTTT.

The rearrangement links TRBV20-1 to TRBJ1-5; D not resolved. The V gene lost 3 bases and the J gene lost 0 bases, with 24 bases spanning the gap. The CDR3 contains 19 residues. Per germline, CDR1 DFQATT and CDR2 SNEGSKA (reference sequence). The CDR3 reads CSASGLTKNRAGSNQPQHF. DNA of the CDR3: TGCAGTGCTAGCGGACTCACAAAAAATCGTGCCGGTAGCAATCAGCCCCAGCATTTT.

The CDR3: CASSLGAPPFGGYTF. The CDR3 nucleotides are TGTGCCAGCAGTTTAGGTGCCCCGCCCTTCGGTGGCTACACCTTC. The chain carries TRBV2 and TRBJ1-2; D is unclear. Germline lookup yields CDR1 SNHLY and CDR2 FYNNEI. The CDR3 is made up of 15 amino acids. Trimming pared 5 bases from V and 7 bases from J, leaving 20 bases between.

This clonotype was detected a few times. The chain carries TRBV10-3 and TRBJ1-2; no firm D call. CDR3 length equals 15 residues. V was pared by 0 bases and J by 5 bases, with 13 bases between. From germline, CDR1 is ENHRY and CDR2 SYGVKD. The CDR3 DNA sequence: TGTGCCATCAGTGAGTCGGAAGGCTCCAGATATGGCTACACCTTC. Translated, it gives CAISESEGSRYGYTF.

The chain joins TRBV6-5 to TRBJ2-7, with D uncertain. Germline-derived CDR1 and CDR2 are MNHEY and SVGAGI. Trimming stripped 2 bases from V and 3 bases from J, with 11 bases between. The CDR3 contains 14 residues. CDR3 residues: CASSYGDRYYEQYF. The CDR3 DNA reads as TGTGCCAGCAGTTACGGTGACCGCTACTACGAGCAGTACTTC.

The sample holds many counts of this clonotype. The chain recombines TRBV11-2 with TRBJ2-1; TRBD1 is a possible D gene (5 bases). With 3 bases removed from V and 7 bases from J, the gap between germline ends came to 10 bases. Germline V gene sequence: CDR1 SGHAT, CDR2 FQNNGV. The length of the CDR3 is 13 residues. CDR3 nucleotides: TGTGCCAGCAGCTTGGGCAGGGTTAATGAGCAGTTCTTC. Translated, it gives CASSLGRVNEQFF.